A single sample is the source of the 20 T cell receptor beta chains below, sequenced in a study of molecular identifiers for immune sequencing clone quantification. TCRdb passed the PCR reads through MiXCR, listing each CDR3 protein once. The table includes under 800,000 distinct CDR3 sequences, around 25% detected once. Sample: naive CD8+ T cells from blood, with Jurkat cell RNA spiked in. Subset of the sample: FACS-sorted CD8+CD4-CCR7+CD45RA+ naive T cells. The receptor set was obtained from a human donor in good health. Some libraries in this study had Jurkat cell RNA spiked in.

This clonotype has just a few counts. The rearrangement joins TRBV18 to TRBJ2-3; D unclear. Trimming removed 4 bases from V and 0 bases from J, with 11 bases in between. The CDR3 runs 15 residues. Germline loops: CDR1 KGHSH, CDR2 LQKENI. The CDR3 here is CASSRPTSSTDTQYF. The CDR3 DNA is TGTGCCAGCTCACGACCTACCTCTAGCACAGATACGCAGTATTTT.

With regard to this clonotype: A much larger clone sits a single nucleotide away, making a read error possible. This chain links TRBV30 with TRBJ1-5; 9 bases align to TRBD1. The CDR3 contains 13 residues. The junction had 8 bases not matched to a gene; V was cut back by 8 bases and J by 6 bases. CDR1 and CDR2 (germline): GTSNPN, SVGIG (reference sequence). In nucleotides, the CDR3 is TGTGCCCGGCGGACAGGGGATCTTCAGCCCCAGCATTTT. It codes for CARRTGDLQPQHF.

This clonotype was counted between two and nine times. The chain employs TRBV19 and TRBJ2-2; D could derive from TRBD1 or TRBD2 (6 bases each). Germline assignment: CDR1 LNHDA and CDR2 SQIVND (reference sequence). The CDR3 is made up of 14 amino acids. Trimming shortened V by 7 bases and J by 6 bases, and 15 bases separated the two germline ends. The CDR3 DNA is TGTGCCAGTACCCCGGGGGCTAGCGCCGGGGAGCTGTTTTTT. Residues: CASTPGASAGELFF.

The table lists this clonotype with many counts. The chain has TRBV15 and TRBJ2-1; D possibly corresponds to TRBD1 (6 bases). CDR1 is LNHNV and CDR2 is YYDKDF in the germline V gene (reference sequence). CDR3 length: 13 residues. Trimming left V 3 bases short and J 9 bases short, with 12 bases between. In DNA form, the CDR3 reads TGTGCCACCAGCAGGGTCACAGGGCGTGAGCAGTTCTTC. Its translation is CATSRVTGREQFF.

The V call is TRBV5-1, the J call TRBJ2-7, with unresolved D. CDR1 and CDR2 from the germline V gene are SGHRS and YFSETQ. CDR3 size: 13 residues. The V and J ends lost 0 bases and 5 bases respectively, with 9 bases between them. The CDR3 spells CASSLESWDEQYF. The CDR3 DNA follows: TGCGCCAGCAGCTTGGAGTCTTGGGACGAGCAGTACTTC.

This clonotype showed up just a few times. This chain links TRBV27 with TRBJ1-5; maybe TRBD1 (5 bases). This CDR3 spans 18 amino acids. CDR1 and CDR2 (germline): MNHEY, SMNVEV (reference sequence). The V and J ends lost 5 bases and 0 bases respectively, with 20 bases between them. The CDR3 reads CASSLGPPQVYSNQPQHF. DNA of the CDR3: TGTGCCAGCAGTCTGGGGCCCCCCCAGGTCTATAGCAATCAGCCCCAGCATTTT.

This clonotype was seen many times. The chain recombines TRBV2 with TRBJ2-7; D is perhaps TRBD1 (6 bases). Germline V lookup: CDR1 SNHLY, CDR2 FYNNEI. The CDR3 is 15 amino acids. Trimming shortened V by 3 bases and J by 3 bases, and 15 bases separated the two germline ends. The CDR3 loop reads CASSELVGAGYEQYF. The CDR3 region has the DNA TGTGCCAGCAGTGAGCTCGTGGGGGCGGGCTACGAGCAGTACTTC.

The table lists this clonotype with many counts. The chain combines TRBV7-9 with TRBJ1-4; D may be TRBD1 (5 bases). Germline assignment: CDR1 SEHNR and CDR2 FQNEAQ (reference sequence). V lost 5 bases and J 5 bases, leaving 15 bases between the germline ends. The length of the CDR3 is 15 residues. The CDR3 DNA reads as TGTGCCAGCAGCCCCCAGGGACCCTGGAATGAAAAACTGTTTTTT. Its translation is CASSPQGPWNEKLFF.

Details on this clonotype: This may stem from a read error, because a much larger clone lies one nucleotide away. The conserved phenylalanine or tryptophan is not found at the CDR3 terminus, so this likely reflects a read error. The chain carries TRBV20-1 and TRBJ2-5; a weak D match, TRBD2 (5 bases). Between the trimmed V and J ends, which lost 3 bases and 2 bases, there was a span of 13 bases. The CDR3 is 14 residues long. The germline V gene encodes CDR1 DFQATT and CDR2 SNEGSKA (reference sequence). CDR3 nucleotides: TGCAGTGCTAGTCCGGGGATCACACAAGAGACCCAGTACTCC. Translating it yields CSASPGITQETQYS.

In this sample, this clonotype turned up a few times. The chain carries TRBV7-2 and TRBJ2-5; 10 bases fit TRBD2. This CDR3 region has 18 residues. The V segment lost 0 bases and the J segment 5 bases; nucleotides outside the gene matches: 12. The germline CDR1 and CDR2 sequences are SGHTA and FQGNSA. The CDR3 protein is CASSLAPSGGFGRETQYF. CDR3 in DNA: TGTGCCAGCAGCTTAGCGCCTAGCGGGGGATTTGGGAGGGAGACCCAGTACTTC.

This clonotype was seen a few times. The chain links TRBV4-1 to TRBJ2-7; D may match TRBD1 or TRBD2 (5 bases each). Germline V gene data show CDR1 as MGHRA and CDR2 as YSYEKL. The V gene lost 4 bases and the J gene lost 11 bases, with 24 bases spanning the gap. The CDR3 loop spans 15 amino acids. In DNA, the CDR3 is TGCGCCAGCAGCCCTCGGGATGGGACGATGGCGAAGGAGTACTTC. Protein sequence: CASSPRDGTMAKEYF.

On this clonotype itself: The conserved phenylalanine or tryptophan is not found at the CDR3 terminus, so this likely reflects a read error. This chain links TRBV6-5 with TRBJ2-3, with a tentative D call TRBD1 (6 bases). CDR3 length equals 13 residues. Germline V CDR1 and CDR2: MNHEY, SVGAGI. The CDR3 protein is CASSGGRADTQYL. CDR3 bases: TGTGCCAGCAGTGGGGGCAGGGCAGACACGCAGTATCTT.

This chain links TRBV6-6 with TRBJ1-4; D remains unclear. Per germline, CDR1 MNHNY and CDR2 SVGAGI (reference sequence). The V and J ends lost 0 bases and 5 bases respectively, with 13 bases between them. CDR3 length: 16 residues. CDR3 region: CASSYSGPRVNEKLFF. For the CDR3, the DNA is TGTGCCAGCAGTTACTCGGGCCCAAGAGTAAATGAAAAACTGTTTTTT.

The sample holds many counts of this clonotype. The chain combines TRBV4-1 with TRBJ2-1; 8 bases fit TRBD2. The trim removed 1 base at V and 7 bases at J, leaving 6 bases unmatched. The CDR3 has 15 residues. The germline CDR1 and CDR2 sequences are MGHRA and YSYEKL. This chain's CDR3 is CASSQVTSERNEQFF. CDR3 nucleotides: TGCGCCAGCAGCCAAGTGACTAGCGAGAGAAATGAGCAGTTCTTC.

This clonotype was found a few times. The chain carries TRBV30 and TRBJ2-3; TRBD2 matches at 11 bases. The CDR3 sequence is 15 residues long. With V trimmed by 1 base and J by 10 bases, 10 bases remained unmatched. Germline CDR1 is GTSNPN and CDR2 is SVGIG (reference sequence). The CDR3: CAWSALAGAGDAQYF. DNA for the CDR3: TGTGCCTGGAGTGCACTAGCGGGAGCGGGGGATGCGCAGTATTTT.

This clonotype was seen at least ten times. CDR3 bases: TGTGCCAGCAGTGAACTCGCAGGGGCCTTGAACACTGAAGCTTTCTTT. Encoded protein: CASSELAGALNTEAFF. The genes are TRBV6-1 and TRBJ1-1; the D gene is possibly TRBD1 (6 bases). This CDR3 contains 16 residues. Germline CDR1 reads MNHNS; CDR2 reads SASEGT. V gave up 2 bases and J gave up 0 bases, with 13 bases separating them.

This clonotype appeared many times. The chain carries TRBV20-1 and TRBJ2-7; 13 bases agree with TRBD2. V gave up 0 bases and J gave up 3 bases; unmatched junction bases: 2. CDR1 and CDR2 from the germline V gene are DFQATT and SNEGSKA (reference sequence). The CDR3 runs to 15 residues. The CDR3 region is CSARDGTSGNYEQYF. The CDR3 nucleotides are TGCAGTGCTAGAGATGGGACTAGCGGGAACTACGAGCAGTACTTC.

This clonotype was observed at least ten times. The genes are TRBV7-2 and TRBJ2-6; 11 nucleotides line up with TRBD2. With V trimmed by 0 bases and J by 0 bases, 1 base remained unmatched. This CDR3 region has 18 residues. In germline, CDR1 is SGHTA, CDR2 FQGNSA. CDR3 sequence (DNA): TGTGCCAGCAGCTTAGCTAGCGGGGGGGCCTCTGGGGCCAACGTCCTGACTTTC. It codes for CASSLASGGASGANVLTF.

This clonotype showed up many times. The chain's CDR3 is CASSYSTEAFF. The CDR3 bases are TGTGCCAGCAGTTACTCGACTGAAGCTTTCTTT. The V and J genes are TRBV6-5 and TRBJ1-1; D not certain. Germline V lookup: CDR1 MNHEY, CDR2 SVGAGI. Trimming took off 0 bases at V and 5 bases at J, with 1 base between the two ends. The CDR3 loop spans 11 amino acids.

In this sample, this clonotype turned up a few times. This sequence joins TRBV20-1 and TRBJ2-5; D may be TRBD1 or TRBD2 (5 bases each). V lost 1 base and J 4 bases, leaving 10 bases between the germline ends. CDR1 and CDR2 from the germline V gene are DFQATT and SNEGSKA (reference sequence). This CDR3 spans 13 amino acids. CDR3 nucleotides: TGCAGTGCTAGAGCGGGGCTCCGAGAGACCCAGTACTTC. Translation: CSARAGLRETQYF.